Only a few counts were recorded for the clone carrying this TCR beta chain. MiXCR was run by TCRdb on the RT-PCR reads, yielding one entry per CDR3 protein. The sample has about 680,000 distinct CDR3 sequences; 14% are singletons. There are 14 residues in the CDR3. Germline values: CDR1 DFQATT, CDR2 SNEGSKA (reference sequence). The V end was cut by 2 bases, the J end by 6 bases, with 14 bases between. The sample consisted of memory CD4+ T cells from blood. The V and J genes are TRBV20-1 and TRBJ1-3; TRBD1 might be the D (5 bases). The clonotype comes from a female donor in good health, serving as a healthy control. The CDR3 here is CSARPRMTANTIYF. In DNA form, the CDR3 reads TGCAGTGCTAGACCCCGGATGACAGCAAACACCATATATTTT.